Listed here are 17 T cell receptor beta chains from one sample, sequenced in a study of blood T cell repertoires in COVID-19. TCRdb's table, derived via immunoSEQ multiplex PCR, lists solely in-frame clones and lacks some. The table has more than 150,000 clones, 85% to 90% seen once. What was sequenced was peripheral blood. These receptors came from a woman aged 40 to 50 with acute or convalescent COVID-19.

J is TRBJ1-5 and V is TRBV6-1; D uncertain. CDR3 length equals 13 residues. V lost 3 bases and J lost 6, with 9 bases in between. CDR1 and CDR2 from the germline V gene are MNHNS and SASEGT. The CDR3 nucleotides are TGTGCCAGCAGTGACGTAGGGAGTCAGCCCCAGCATTTT. It is translated as CASSDVGSQPQHF.

The CDR3 coding sequence is TGTGCCACCAGATTAGGACTAGCGGGAAATATACGCTACGAGCAGTACTTC. Amino acids: CATRLGLAGNIRYEQYF. The chain recombines TRBV24-1 with TRBJ2-7; 12 bases agree with TRBD2. The J segment lost 3 bases and the V segment lost 7 bases, leaving 12 bases of the junction unmatched. This CDR3 has 17 residues. CDR1 and CDR2 from the germline V gene are KGHDR and SFDVKD.

The CDR3: CASSQRTGITYEQYF. The CDR3 coding sequence is TGCGCCAGCAGCCAAAGGACAGGAATCACCTACGAGCAGTACTTC. The chain couples TRBV5-1 to TRBJ2-7; 7 bases map to TRBD1. V was pared by 4 bases and J by 2 bases, with 9 bases of the junction left unmatched. The germline V gene encodes CDR1 SGHRS and CDR2 YFSETQ. There are 15 residues in the CDR3.

The table lists this clone with a count of one. The J gene is TRBJ1-6, the V gene TRBV11-2; 8 positions agree with TRBD1. In germline, CDR1 is SGHAT, CDR2 FQNNGV. Trimming at V came to 8 bases and at J to 7 bases, leaving 13 bases not matched to a gene. The CDR3 sequence is 16 residues long. The CDR3 nucleotides read TGTGCCAGCCGACAAATCCGACAGGGGAGGAATTCACCCCTCCACTTT. Translation gives CASRQIRQGRNSPLHF. Full variable domain (rest looked up from reference TRBV11-2 and TRBJ1-6): EAGVAQSPRYKIIEKRQSVAFWCNPISGHATLYWYQQILGQGPKLLIQFQNNGVVDDSQLPKDRFSAERLKGVDSTLKIQPAKLEDSAVYLCASRQIRQGRNSPLHFGNGTRLTVT.

This chain connects TRBV19 to TRBJ2-1, with 10 bases fitting TRBD2. Germline CDR1 LNHDA, CDR2 SQIVND (reference sequence). CDR3 length: 13 amino acids. The V gene end was trimmed by 5 bases and the J gene end by 9 bases; junction bases not matched to a gene: 4. CDR3 protein: CASSYERGGEQFF. DNA for the CDR3: TGTGCCAGTAGTTATGAGCGGGGGGGTGAGCAGTTCTTC.

The rearrangement links TRBV3-1 (or the pseudogene TRBV3-2) to TRBJ2-1, with 8 bases identical to TRBD2. This CDR3 spans 15 amino acids. Germline V CDR1 and CDR2: LGHDT, YNNKEL (reference sequence). The V gene end was trimmed by 6 bases and the J gene end by 0 bases; junction bases not matched to a gene: 4. CDR3 DNA: TGTGCCAGCAGAACCGGGACTAGCTCCTACAATGAGCAGTTCTTC. Encoded protein: CASRTGTSSYNEQFF.

The chain links TRBV3-1 (or the pseudogene TRBV3-2) to TRBJ2-2; possible D gene TRBD2, 5 bases. The CDR3 is made up of 16 amino acids. The ends were cut back, 1 base at V and 4 bases at J, with 13 bases in the middle. Germline CDR1 is LGHDT and CDR2 is YNNKEL (reference sequence). The CDR3 loop reads CASSQGGAPSTGELFF. For the CDR3, the DNA is TGTGCCAGCAGCCAAGGGGGAGCCCCGAGCACCGGGGAGCTGTTTTTT.

This sequence joins TRBV2 and TRBJ2-1; TRBD1 matches 9 bases. Germline CDR1 and CDR2: SNHLY and FYNNEI. CDR3 size: 12 residues. V lost 7 bases to trimming and J lost 9 bases; unmatched junction nucleotides: 4. CDR3 sequence: CASTTGGFEQFF. The CDR3 DNA reads TGTGCCAGCACTACAGGGGGCTTTGAGCAGTTCTTC.

The genes are TRBV2 and TRBJ2-7, with 7 bases matching TRBD1. Trimming cost V 7 bases and J 5 bases; bases outside gene matches: 8. This CDR3 comprises 13 residues. Germline CDR1 is SNHLY and CDR2 is FYNNEI. DNA for the CDR3: TGTGCCAGCAAGAGACAGGGTCGGGACGAGCAGTACTTC. It encodes CASKRQGRDEQYF.

This chain joins TRBV5-1 and TRBJ2-1; possible D gene TRBD2, 6 bases. This CDR3 is 15 amino acids long. The germline gives CDR1 SGHRS, CDR2 YFSETQ. Trimming pared 3 bases from V and 8 bases from J, leaving 18 bases between. CDR3 sequence: CASSWIGQAGDEQFF. The CDR3 region has the DNA TGCGCCAGCAGCTGGATCGGGCAAGCGGGCGATGAGCAGTTCTTC.

This chain joins TRBV6-6 and TRBJ1-2; D is unresolved. Germline V lookup: CDR1 MNHNY, CDR2 SVGAGI (reference sequence). With 0 bases removed from V and 3 bases from J, the gap between germline ends came to 5 bases. This CDR3 has 13 residues. CDR3 amino acids: CASSYSRDYGYTF. Here the CDR3 DNA reads TGTGCCAGCAGTTACTCGCGGGACTATGGCTACACCTTC.

This clone is a singleton in its sample. The chain links TRBV5-4 to TRBJ2-7; 9 nucleotides line up with TRBD2. Germline V gene lookup returns CDR1 SGHNT and CDR2 YYREEE (reference sequence). Trimming at V came to 3 bases and at J to 2 bases, leaving 6 bases not matched to a gene. This CDR3 comprises 15 residues. CDR3 nucleotide sequence: TGTGCCAGCAGCTCGGTAGCGGGAGCAACCTACGAGCAGTACTTC. Residues: CASSSVAGATYEQYF.

This sequence joins TRBV12-3 or TRBV12-4 and TRBJ2-5; D possibly corresponds to TRBD1 (6 bases). Deletions cut 6 bases from V and 2 bases from J, with 10 bases between. This CDR3 is built from 13 residues. DNA of the CDR3: TGTGCCAGCAGGAACAGGGATCAAGAGACCCAGTACTTC. It yields the protein CASRNRDQETQYF.

The chain is built from TRBV5-1 and TRBJ1-1; D perhaps matches TRBD1 (5 bases). The V end was cut by 3 bases, the J end by 0 bases, with 12 bases between. The germline V gene has CDR1 SGHRS and CDR2 YFSETQ. The CDR3 has 15 amino acids. The CDR3 nucleotides read TGCGCCAGCAGCTGGACCGGACAATTGAACACTGAAGCTTTCTTT. This gives the protein CASSWTGQLNTEAFF.

The chain links TRBV27 to TRBJ2-1; D not certain. With 0 bases removed from V and 5 bases from J, the gap between germline ends came to 5 bases. Germline-derived CDR1 and CDR2 are MNHEY and SMNVEV (reference sequence). The CDR3 spans 13 residues. This CDR3 is CASSLSHNNEQFF. The CDR3 DNA follows: TGTGCCAGCAGTTTATCACACAACAATGAGCAGTTCTTC.

V usage is TRBV6-2 or TRBV6-3 and J usage is TRBJ2-7, with 10 positions matching TRBD2. CDR1 and CDR2 from the germline V gene are MNHEY and SVGEGT. The CDR3 has 16 residues. Losses at the gene ends were 2 bases for V and 2 bases for J; bases not matched to a gene: 6. For the CDR3, the DNA is TGTGCCAGCAGTTACCGACTAGCGGGTCGTGCCTACGAGCAGTACTTC. This codes for CASSYRLAGRAYEQYF.

The chain joins TRBV2 to TRBJ2-2, with a weak D call TRBD2 (5 bases). Germline V lookup: CDR1 SNHLY, CDR2 FYNNEI. Trimming cost V 6 bases and J 0 bases, with 23 bases left between them. The CDR3 has 19 amino acids. The CDR3 loop reads CASSGDYGERVPNTGELFF. The CDR3 DNA sequence: TGTGCCAGCAGCGGTGACTATGGTGAACGGGTCCCGAACACCGGGGAGCTGTTTTTT.